These T cell receptor beta chains were read from a single sample in a study of tumor-infiltrating lymphocytes in primary liver carcinoma. TCRdb re-called the multiplex PCR reads through MiXCR, storing one row per CDR3 protein. The data contain approximately 190,000 distinct CDR3 sequences, around 81% of them seen just once; the ten biggest clones take up less than 20%. Material for sequencing was tumor tissue from primary liver carcinoma. These receptors all stem from a man in his forties with primary liver carcinoma and hepatitis B virus infection. CDR3s include the opening cysteine and the closing phenylalanine or tryptophan. Fields, in order: J gene, clone size, V gene, D gene, CDR3 DNA, CDR3 protein. A D gene is named only where the DNA matches it firmly. Only some rows state a clone size, as once, few, many or a class for expanded clones.

TRBJ2-7,-,TRBV30,TRBD2,TGTGCCTGGAGTCTTCAAGGACTAGCTGGAAGATACGAGCAATATTTC,CAWSLQGLAGRYEQYF
TRBJ2-3,-,TRBV5-4,-,TGTGCCATCAGCTTGGGGGGTCCGAACAGGGATACGCAATATTTT,CAISLGGPNRDTQYF
TRBJ1-5,-,TRBV11-2,-,TGTGCCAACAGCTTTGTAGGGGTAACTGGGAGCAATCAGCCCCATTATTTT,CANSFVGVTGSNQPHYF
TRBJ1-2,-,TRBV5-4,TRBD1,TGTGCCAACAGCGAAGGGACAGCTAACTATGGTTACACCTTC,CANSEGTANYGYTF
TRBJ2-7,-,TRBV7-3,-,TGTGCCAGCAACTTCAGGGTCCACGAGCAGTACTTT,CASNFRVHEQYF
TRBJ1-1,once,TRBV12-3/TRBV12-4,-,TGTGACAGCAGCTCTTCCGATGCGAACACTGAAGCTTCCTTT,CDSSSSDANTEASF
TRBJ1-2,-,TRBV29-1,-,TGCAGCGTTGTGGCACCAACAGGAACTCAGCTGGCTAACTATGGCTACACCTTC,CSVVAPTGTQLANYGYTF
TRBJ1-5,-,TRBV6-1,-,TGTGCCAGCGGTCCGCAGGGGCTGATACTAAATCAGCCCCAGCATTTT,CASGPQGLILNQPQHF
TRBJ2-3,-,TRBV29-1,TRBD1,TGCAACGTTTCCGGGACAGGGGCGTCAGATGTGCAGTATTTT,CNVSGTGASDVQYF
TRBJ2-3,-,TRBV12-3/TRBV12-4,-,TGTGCCAACACTTTTCTGAGGTCTGATACGCAGTATTTT,CANTFLRSDTQYF
TRBJ2-6,-,TRBV6-2/TRBV6-3,TRBD2,TGTGCCAGCAGTTCGGGGGGGCCCTCTCATATTTTC,CASSSGGPSHIF
TRBJ1-2,-,TRBV5-5,-,TGTGCCAGCAGCCCTCACCCGGTCAGAACTAATTATGGCTACACATTC,CASSPHPVRTNYGYTF
TRBJ2-7,-,TRBV11-1,-,TGTGCCAGCAACTTAGGGCCGATGGGTGAAAGCTCCTACGAGCAGTACTTC,CASNLGPMGESSYEQYF
TRBJ2-2,many,TRBV4-1,TRBD2,TGCGCCAGCAGCCAAGACCCTAAGCGGGGGGCGATCGGGGAGCTGTTTTTT,CASSQDPKRGAIGELFF
TRBJ2-3,-,TRBV5-1,-,TGCGCCAGCAGAATTCAGGAGGGCACTGATACGCAGTCTTTT,CASRIQEGTDTQSF
TRBJ1-2,-,TRBV12-3/TRBV12-4,-,TGTGCCAGTAGCCCCTCGGTGACTAACTATGGCTACACCTTC,CASSPSVTNYGYTF
TRBJ2-3,-,TRBV12-3/TRBV12-4,TRBD2,TGTGCCAGCGGTTTAAGGCTTGGGACTAGTGATGATACGCAGTATTTT,CASGLRLGTSDDTQYF
TRBJ1-5,-,TRBV7-9,-,TGTGCCAGCAGCTTCGCCGCGACAGCTAATCAGCCCCAGCATTTT,CASSFAATANQPQHF
TRBJ2-2,-,TRBV4-1,TRBD1,TGCGCCGACAGCCCCCAAACAGGGGTCCTAAGCACCGGGGAGTTGTTTTTT,CADSPQTGVLSTGELFF
TRBJ2-1,-,TRBV7-9,-,TGTGCCAGCAGCTTGAACCAGGGGATGAACAATGAGCTGTTCTTC,CASSLNQGMNNELFF
TRBJ2-7,many,TRBV29-1,-,TGCAGCGTTCATCGGTACCCCTCCTACGAGCAGTACTTC,CSVHRYPSYEQYF
TRBJ2-5,once,TRBV6-1,-,TGTGCTAGCGGTGTAAGGGGTGCAGAGACCCATTACTTC,CASGVRGAETHYF
TRBJ2-6,few,TRBV28,-,TGTGCCAGCAGTTTAGGGGAAAGTGGGACCAACGTCCTGACTTTC,CASSLGESGTNVLTF
TRBJ2-2,-,TRBV4-1,-,TGCGCCAGCAGCCAACTTAGCCTCTTCGGGGAGCTGTTTTTC,CASSQLSLFGELFF
TRBJ1-2,once,TRBV6-6,-,TGTGCCAACACCACGGGTCCCAGGAACTATGGCTACAGCTTC,CANTTGPRNYGYSF
TRBJ2-1,-,TRBV11-3,-,TGTGTCACCAGCTTAGGACGGGATAAAAATGAGCAGTTCTTC,CVTSLGRDKNEQFF
TRBJ2-3,-,TRBV11-2,-,TGTGCCAGCAGCTTAGATACTGTGGGAACAGATACACAGTATTTT,CASSLDTVGTDTQYF
TRBJ1-1,many,TRBV11-2,-,TGTGCCAGCAGGAGGGGACGGAACACTGAAGCTTTCTTT,CASRRGRNTEAFF
TRBJ2-5,many,TRBV4-3,-,TGCGCCAGCAGCTACGCCGGGACTTCTGAAGAGACCCAGTACTTC,CASSYAGTSEETQYF
TRBJ2-7,-,TRBV5-5,-,TGTGCCAGCAGTTTTACACAGACCGAGGCGAACTACGAGCAGTACTTC,CASSFTQTEANYEQYF
TRBJ2-1,few,TRBV25-1,-,TGTGCCAGCAGGGGATTTTATGAGCAGTTCTTC,CASRGFYEQFF
TRBJ2-6,-,TRBV6-1,-,TGTGCCACCCGCCCCGGAAAACAGCGAGAAACCCTCTCTGGGGGCAACGTCCTGAGTTTC,CATRPGKQRETLSGGNVLSF